These T cell receptor beta chains were read from a single sample in a study of vaccination and CD4 T cells after COVID-19. TCRdb reprocessed the PCR reads with MiXCR, giving one entry per CDR3 protein. In the table there are some 20,000 distinct CDR3 sequences, roughly 40% of which are singletons. The antigens these receptors bind are not known. The specimen comprised CD4+ T cells from blood, cultured in vitro, sampled after SARS-CoV-2 vaccination. Receptor source: a human donor who had recovered from COVID-19. Both conserved end residues are trimmed from each CDR3.

TRBJ2-2 TRBV20-1 SARAGVGELF
TRBJ2-5 TRBV20-1 SARDAREGETQY
TRBJ1-6 TRBV6-1 ASSIQTGGGSPLH
TRBJ1-2 TRBV25-1 ASTTTGIDGYT
TRBJ1-6 TRBV6-1 ASGSRDRDQSPLH
TRBJ2-2 TRBV20-1 SAEALDANTGELF
TRBJ2-3 TRBV15 ATRRLPTGADTQY
TRBJ2-7 TRBV7-2 ASSLGQAAHEQY
TRBJ2-7 TRBV7-2 ASSPALGDISSYEQY
TRBJ1-5 TRBV6-2/TRBV6-3 ASTGDNSNQPQH
TRBJ1-3 TRBV20-1 SASVSVPSSGNTIY
TRBJ2-1 TRBV6-1 ASSRSGTSSRYEQF
TRBJ2-7 TRBV6-1 ASRWGLAHSYEQY
TRBJ2-5 TRBV7-7 ASSPDRGGETQY
TRBJ2-4 TRBV7-9 ASSRDPNIQY
TRBJ1-1 TRBV7-2 ASSLNTEAF
TRBJ1-2 TRBV29-1 SVGEGTGEEGYT
TRBJ1-1 TRBV11-1 ASSLAGGRLNTEAF
TRBJ1-2 TRBV6-1 ASRGTAPRGYT
TRBJ1-1 TRBV28 ASSLDGDMNTEAF
TRBJ2-3 TRBV20-1 SARGGHGNTQY
TRBJ1-2 TRBV7-9 ASSSSDVGGVGYT
TRBJ1-2 TRBV6-5 ASSYPTGQGSD
TRBJ1-5 TRBV12-3/TRBV12-4 ASSLSAQRGNQPQH
TRBJ2-1 TRBV7-9 ASSRENEQF
TRBJ1-1 TRBV18 ASSPGGHTEAF
TRBJ2-7 TRBV11-1 ASSGLAPGTYEQY
TRBJ1-2 TRBV15 ATSRAQSFNYGYT
TRBJ1-1 TRBV4-1 ASSQGDRGVAF
TRBJ1-2 TRBV20-1 SASLGAVYGYT
TRBJ2-3 TRBV29-1 SVEGAGGLMDTQY
TRBJ2-2 TRBV6-1 ASSAGTGRDTGELF
TRBJ1-2 TRBV7-8 ASSADAGLVAGNYGYT
TRBJ2-1 TRBV2 ASGGGGAGYNEQF
TRBJ2-1 TRBV11-2 ASSRSTPEGRRPYNEQF
TRBJ2-2 TRBV6-1 ASNGLAGGTGTGELF
TRBJ2-3 TRBV11-3 ASSHPAGDTQY
TRBJ2-7 TRBV6-2/TRBV6-3 ASSYSGQSYEQY
TRBJ1-5 TRBV27 ASSFSGGGNQPQH
TRBJ1-2 TRBV15 ATSRDSGEGVPYGYT
TRBJ2-5 TRBV19 ASSTPGQTQY
TRBJ2-1 TRBV7-9 ASSFETSGRPREQF
TRBJ1-2 TRBV20-1 SALDNAGGYT
TRBJ1-5 TRBV28 ASSDRGNQPQH